Below, 10 T cell receptor beta chains from the same sample are listed, as sequenced in a study of blood T cell repertoires in COVID-19. The table came from immunoSEQ multiplex PCR; TCRdb's copy has only in-frame clones and leaves some out. The sample contains around 280,000 clones, around nine tenths of which appear only once. What was sequenced was peripheral blood. Receptors were obtained from a woman between 25 and 40 years old with COVID-19, enrolled during active disease.

This clone appeared a single time. CDR3 protein: CASSIGQGRADTQYF. The CDR3 DNA reads as TGTGCCAGTAGTATCGGACAGGGTCGGGCAGATACGCAGTATTTT. The chain is built from TRBV19 and TRBJ2-3, with TRBD1 matching over 8 bases. The trim removed 3 bases at V and 4 bases at J, leaving 6 bases unmatched. This CDR3 region has 15 residues. The germline gives CDR1 LNHDA, CDR2 SQIVND (reference sequence).

This chain connects TRBV7-9 to TRBJ1-6; 7 bases fit TRBD1. The CDR3 length is 16 residues. Germline V gives CDR1 SEHNR, CDR2 FQNEAQ (reference sequence). Trimming took 5 bases from V and 10 from J; bases not matched to a gene: 14. CDR3 nucleotides: TGTGCCAGCAGCCCCATAGTACAGGGGATCGGCTCACCCCTCCACTTT. It yields the protein CASSPIVQGIGSPLHF.

J is TRBJ2-1 and V is TRBV9; 10 bases agree with TRBD2. The CDR3 length is 15 residues. The ends lost 5 bases at V and 3 bases at J; junction bases unmatched: 5. Germline CDR1 and CDR2: SGDLS and YYNGEE. CDR3 bases: TGTGCCAGCAGTCCTAGCGGGGGAAGCTACAATGAGCAGTTCTTC. Translating gives CASSPSGGSYNEQFF.

Comments on this clone: Additional DNA sequences in this sample encode the identical CDR3. The chain carries TRBV27 and TRBJ1-6; a possible D gene is TRBD1 (6 bases). Germline V gives CDR1 MNHEY, CDR2 SMNVEV (reference sequence). Trimming removed 3 bases from V and 6 bases from J, with 6 bases in between. The CDR3 has 13 amino acids. CDR3 bases: TGTGCCAGCAGTTTCAGGGGTAATTCACCCCTCCACTTT. The encoded protein is CASSFRGNSPLHF.

This clone was counted only a few times. The rearrangement joins TRBV7-9 to TRBJ1-1; the D gene is possibly TRBD1 (5 bases). The CDR3 consists of 13 residues. Trimming removed 6 bases from V and 1 base from J, with 9 bases in between. From germline, CDR1 is SEHNR and CDR2 FQNEAQ (reference sequence). Written as DNA, the CDR3 is TGTGCCAGCAGTTTACAGGAGAACACTGAAGCTTTCTTT. It is translated as CASSLQENTEAFF.

This sequence joins TRBV6-1 and TRBJ2-1, with TRBD2 matching over 9 bases. This CDR3 region has 15 residues. In germline, CDR1 is MNHNS, CDR2 SASEGT. Germline trimming cut 0 bases from V and 5 bases from J; bases unmatched to any gene: 2. CDR3 sequence: CASSEAASGNNEQFF. The CDR3 DNA is TGTGCCAGCAGTGAAGCGGCTAGCGGGAACAATGAGCAGTTCTTC.

The chain couples TRBV9 to TRBJ1-1, with D hard to call. In germline, CDR1 is SGDLS, CDR2 YYNGEE. This CDR3 is 14 amino acids long. The V gene lost 2 bases and the J gene lost 1 base, with 9 bases spanning the gap. In DNA, the CDR3 is TGTGCCAGCAGCGTGAAAGCCGCGAACACTGAAGCTTTCTTT. Encoded protein: CASSVKAANTEAFF.

Only a few counts were recorded for this clone. The genes are TRBV28 and TRBJ1-1; D possibly corresponds to TRBD1 (5 bases). Trimming pared 3 bases from V and 11 bases from J, leaving 13 bases between. From germline, CDR1 is MDHEN and CDR2 SYDVKM. The CDR3 length is 12 residues. In DNA form, the CDR3 reads TGTGCCAGCAGTTTGGTGGGGGGAAGGGCTTTCTTT. Translated, it gives CASSLVGGRAFF. Complete variable domain (other parts from reference TRBV28 and TRBJ1-1): DVKVTQSSRYLVKRTGEKVFLECVQDMDHENMFWYRQDPGLGLRLIYFSYDVKMKEKGDIPEGYSVSREKKERFSLILESASTNQTSMYLCASSLVGGRAFFGQGTRLTVV.

This chain connects TRBV28 to TRBJ2-1, with 8 nucleotides matching TRBD2. Germline CDR1 and CDR2: MDHEN and SYDVKM. The trim removed 2 bases at V and 7 bases at J, leaving 7 bases unmatched. This CDR3 has 15 residues. The CDR3 region has the DNA TGTGCCAGCAGTTTAACGGGGGTAGCGGGAAATGAGCAGTTCTTC. Translating it yields CASSLTGVAGNEQFF. The full variable domain, with the rest looked up from reference TRBV28 and TRBJ2-1, is DVKVTQSSRYLVKRTGEKVFLECVQDMDHENMFWYRQDPGLGLRLIYFSYDVKMKEKGDIPEGYSVSREKKERFSLILESASTNQTSMYLCASSLTGVAGNEQFFGPGTRLTVL.

This chain uses TRBV20-1 with TRBJ2-6; 9 bases agree with TRBD1. With 3 bases clipped from V and 3 bases from J, the junction kept 6 bases outside the gene matches. Germline assignment: CDR1 DFQATT and CDR2 SNEGSKA (reference sequence). The CDR3 is made up of 16 amino acids. CDR3 region: CSASWDRDYGANVLTF. In DNA, the CDR3 is TGCAGTGCTAGTTGGGACAGGGATTATGGGGCCAACGTCCTGACTTTC.